This T cell receptor beta chain was documented in a study of cytomegalovirus exposure and HLA in healthy donors. V trimming: 1 base; J trimming: 4 bases; junction bases outside the gene matches: 2. Germline assignment: CDR1 LGHNT and CDR2 FRNRAP. The CDR3 spans 16 residues. PCR amplification relied on 60 Vbeta primers (plus 13 Jbeta primers). Data came from immunoSEQ multiplex PCR; TCRdb stores just in-frame clones and leaves some out. The repertoire holds around 99,000 clones, roughly 82% seen once, with approximately 2.4% in the top ten. With respect to this clone: The antigen remains unidentified.

Points from the study as a whole: Beyond CMV serostatus, there was no information to go on about immune exposure. Published work reported that the classifier diagnosed cytomegalovirus status with high specificity and sensitivity. Among the most significant clusters, several appeared linked to common viral pathogens in a later analysis.

Sequences were obtained from PBMCs. The genes are TRBV12-5 and TRBJ2-7, with 15 bases identical to TRBD2. This receptor was obtained from a young man in good health and CMV-seropositive. The CDR3 region has the DNA TGTGCTAGTGGTTTGGGGACTAGCGGGGGGGGTTACGAGCAGTACTTC. Amino acids: CASGLGTSGGGYEQYF.